This T cell receptor (beta chain) was sequenced during a study of blood T cell repertoires in COVID-19. Study-level background: The United States, Italy and Spain were the sources of the acute and convalescent COVID-19 samples. T cells, B-cell-depleted T cells, or PBMCs provided the cDNA or gDNA that served as material.

Study processing details: Estimation of nucleated cell counts was performed using reference gene primer amplification. Produced via immunoSEQ multiplex PCR; TCRdb's table is partial and in-frame only. The D gene and trimming were derived from the DNA, and the V and J assignments and clone size from that table. The data contain approximately 220,000 clones, roughly 86% of them singletons. Participant age was about 18 to 89 years, and participants resided in roughly 25 US areas. This CDR3 comprises 15 residues. Looked up from germline, CDR1 is MNHEY and CDR2 is SMNVEV (reference sequence). Trimming took 5 bases from V and 4 from J; bases not matched to a gene: 5.

The J gene is TRBJ2-1, the V gene TRBV27, with 10 bases identical to TRBD2. The sample consisted of PBMCs or T cells enriched from blood (not recorded which). This TCR came from a woman aged 30 to 39 with acute COVID-19. CDR3 coding DNA: TGTGCCAGCAGTCAATTAGCGGGGGGATACAATGAGCAGTTCTTC. This codes for CASSQLAGGYNEQFF.